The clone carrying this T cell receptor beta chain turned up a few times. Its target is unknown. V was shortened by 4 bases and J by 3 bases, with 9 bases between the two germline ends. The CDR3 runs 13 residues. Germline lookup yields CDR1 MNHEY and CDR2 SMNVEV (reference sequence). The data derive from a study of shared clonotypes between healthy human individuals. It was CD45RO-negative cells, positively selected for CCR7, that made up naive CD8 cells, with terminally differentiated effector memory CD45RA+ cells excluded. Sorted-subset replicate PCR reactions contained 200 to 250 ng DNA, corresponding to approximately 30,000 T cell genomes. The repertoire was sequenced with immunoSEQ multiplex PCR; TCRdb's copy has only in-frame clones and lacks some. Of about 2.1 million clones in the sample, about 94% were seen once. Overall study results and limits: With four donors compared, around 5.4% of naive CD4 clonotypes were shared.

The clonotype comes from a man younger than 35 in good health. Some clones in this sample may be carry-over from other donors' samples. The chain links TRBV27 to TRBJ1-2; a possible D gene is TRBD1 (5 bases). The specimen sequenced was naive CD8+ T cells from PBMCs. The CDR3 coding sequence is TGTGCCAGCAGTTGGGGACCGCACTATGGCTACACCTTC. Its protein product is CASSWGPHYGYTF.